This entry features one T cell receptor (beta chain) sequence. Antigen specificity is unknown. The record originates from a study of vaccination effects on CD4 cells after COVID-19. Study-level information: Participants each got two BNT162b2 or mRNA-1273 vaccine doses.

Peptide-pool stimulation followed by sequencing identified expanded antigen-specific CD4+ clonotypes in the ViraFEST assay. At the end of 9 to 11 days of culture, CD4+ T cells were isolated. Nucleocapsid antibodies stayed negative before and after vaccination, showing no earlier SARS-CoV-2 infection. Researchers reported culturing 2 million to 2.5 million PBMC in each well, adding 10 IU/ml IL-2 and approximately 10 ug/ml peptides. Findings and caveats of the study: Just 1 of 255 vaccine-induced clones in healthy recipients was cross-reactive. Missing from the study were early post-infection timepoints, and its convalescent patients were few.

Method: immunoSEQ multiplex PCR; TCRdb's copy keeps in-frame clones and lacks some. Of roughly 53,000 clones detected, roughly three quarters appear once; the ten largest clones hold more than 5%. CDR3 length equals 16 residues. Per the germline V gene, CDR1 is LNHDA and CDR2 is SQIVND (reference sequence). V shed 8 bases and J 0 bases; nucleotides not matched to a gene: 10. The sequence was obtained from a human donor who received a COVID-19 vaccine. This specimen consisted of CD4+ T cells from PBMCs cultured with HCoV-OC43 spike peptides, obtained before COVID-19 vaccination. Subset of the sample: HCoV-OC43 spike overlapping peptide pool stimulation. This chain connects TRBV19 to TRBJ2-1, with TRBD1 identical over 7 bases. The CDR3 DNA follows: TGTGCCAGTGGGGCCCCACAGGGGTACTCCTACAATGAGCAGTTCTTC. Protein sequence: CASGAPQGYSYNEQFF.